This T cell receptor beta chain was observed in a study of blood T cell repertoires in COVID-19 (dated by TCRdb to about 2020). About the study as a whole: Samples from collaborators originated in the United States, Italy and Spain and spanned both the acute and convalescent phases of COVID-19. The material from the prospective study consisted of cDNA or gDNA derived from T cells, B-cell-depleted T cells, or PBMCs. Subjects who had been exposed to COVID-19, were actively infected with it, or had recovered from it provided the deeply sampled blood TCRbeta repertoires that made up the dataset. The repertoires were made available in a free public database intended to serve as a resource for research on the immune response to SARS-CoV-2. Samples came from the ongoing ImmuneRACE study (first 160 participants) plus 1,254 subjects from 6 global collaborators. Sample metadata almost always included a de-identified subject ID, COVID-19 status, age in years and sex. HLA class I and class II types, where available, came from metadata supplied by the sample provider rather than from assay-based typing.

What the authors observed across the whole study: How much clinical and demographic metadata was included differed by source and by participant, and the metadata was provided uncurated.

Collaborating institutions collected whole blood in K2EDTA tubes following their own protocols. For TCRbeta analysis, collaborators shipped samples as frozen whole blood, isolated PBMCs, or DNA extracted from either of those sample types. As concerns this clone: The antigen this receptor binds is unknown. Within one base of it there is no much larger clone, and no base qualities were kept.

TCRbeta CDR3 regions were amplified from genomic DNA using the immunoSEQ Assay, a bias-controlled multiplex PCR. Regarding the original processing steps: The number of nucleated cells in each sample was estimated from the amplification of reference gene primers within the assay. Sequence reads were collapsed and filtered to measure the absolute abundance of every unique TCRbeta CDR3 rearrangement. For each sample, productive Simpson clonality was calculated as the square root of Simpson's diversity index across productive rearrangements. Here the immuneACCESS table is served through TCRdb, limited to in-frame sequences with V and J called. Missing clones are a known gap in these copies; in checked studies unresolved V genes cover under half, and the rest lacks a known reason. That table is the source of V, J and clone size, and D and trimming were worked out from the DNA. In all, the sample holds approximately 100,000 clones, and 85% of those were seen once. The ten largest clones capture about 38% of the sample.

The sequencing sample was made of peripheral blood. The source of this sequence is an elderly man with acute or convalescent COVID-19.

The DNA sequence follows: TGTGCCAGCAGTCAGAACACCGGGGAGCTGTTTTTT. This gives the protein CASSQNTGELFF. The chain is made from TRBV27 and TRBJ2-2, with the identity of the D gene unclear. The CDR3 runs 12 residues from the cysteine to the phenylalanine. Kept here is only the CDR3 DNA, which spans 36 bases and is read in frame from base 1. Relative to germline, V is 5 bases shorter and J is 1 base shorter, with 2 bases between their ends. From the germline V gene (reference sequence), CDR1 is MNHEY and CDR2 is SMNVEV.